These 21 T cell receptor beta chains came from one sample sequenced in a study of tumor-infiltrating lymphocytes in primary liver carcinoma. TCR beta cDNA was prepared out of roughly 520 ng total RNA by means of a constant-region primer. ARM-PCR was slightly modified, and three nested multiplex PCR rounds with it gave rise to the TCR beta libraries. A C-beta reverse primer was combined with TRBV1-TRBV30 forward primers in the first two PCR rounds, and each round had approximately 9 cycles. TCRdb called the multiplex PCR reads again in MiXCR, with one record for every CDR3 protein. The sample has 190,000 or so distinct CDR3 sequences; roughly 61% are singletons. Unsorted whole blood yielded the blood RNA, and germline DNA was also extracted. The source material was peripheral blood. These TCRs come from a woman aged 60-75 years with primary liver carcinoma and hepatitis B virus infection.

As concerns this clonotype: One base away lies a much larger clone, so this may be a sequencing read error. The chain carries TRBV6-6 and TRBJ1-5, with D unresolved. From germline, CDR1 is MNHNY and CDR2 SVGAGI (reference sequence). The CDR3 is made up of 15 amino acids. The V gene lost 3 bases and the J gene lost 1 base, with 10 bases spanning the gap. CDR3 DNA: TGTGCCAGCAGTTATTTACATGGAAGCAATCAGCCCCAGCATTTT. Protein: CASSYLHGSNQPQHF.

A remark on this clonotype: This CDR3 is missing its conserved last phenylalanine or tryptophan, likely due to a read error. The DNA is omitted, as the CDR3 cannot be located on it reliably, and the CDR3 follows TCRdb's listing. The chain couples TRBV11-2 to TRBJ2-3; the table's D gene call, TRBD2, was not cross checked with the DNA. Germline CDR1 is SGHAT and CDR2 is FQNNGV. Including both end residues, the CDR3 is 15 amino acids long. The CDR3 reads CASSPGLAGPDTQHS.

This clonotype came up a few times. The junction departs from the called germline gene at one end, perhaps through a read error. The chain joins TRBV12-5 to TRBJ2-3; D is possibly TRBD1 or TRBD2 (5 bases each). Germline V gene sequence: CDR1 LGHNT, CDR2 FRNRAP. The CDR3 has 18 residues. The CDR3 loop is CVSGLVVFRGPFQETQYF. The DNA for the CDR3 is TGTGTTAGTGGTTTGGTAGTGTTCCGGGGCCCATTCCAAGAGACCCAGTACTTT.

This clonotype was seen a single time. A much larger clone differs from this one at a single base, so this may be a read error. Since the CDR3 does not end with the conserved phenylalanine or tryptophan, this likely comes from a read error. This chain uses TRBV12-3 or TRBV12-4 with TRBJ1-2, with D possibly TRBD1 on 5 matching bases. V was cut by 8 bases and J by 1 base, with 17 bases left in between. The CDR3 sequence is 15 residues long. The CDR3 protein is CASGVGGVRNYGYTL. The CDR3, as DNA: TGTGCCAGCGGTGTGGGGGGGGTGCGTAACTATGGCTACACCCTC.

About this clonotype: Mismatch with germline at one junction end may stem from a read error. The chain links TRBV5-1 to TRBJ2-5, with D perhaps being TRBD1 or TRBD2 (5 bases each). This CDR3 has 14 residues. The germline CDR1 and CDR2 sequences are SGHRS and YFSETQ. Here the CDR3 reads CAGSFGTVKETQYF. In nucleotides, the CDR3 is TGCGCCGGCAGCTTCGGGACCGTAAAAGAGACCCAGTACTTC.

This clonotype was found many times. V usage is TRBV4-1 and J usage is TRBJ2-4, with 8 bases matching TRBD2. This CDR3 is 12 amino acids long. Germline V gene sequence: CDR1 MGHRA, CDR2 YSYEKL. V lost 1 base and J lost 15; bases outside the gene matches: 5. DNA for the CDR3: TGCGCCAGCAGCCAAGGGGGCGGGAGGAGGTACTTC. Amino acid sequence: CASSQGGGRRYF.

As for this clonotype: This may come from a read error, since a much larger clone is one base off. The gene calls are TRBV6-6 and TRBJ2-1, with 7 positions matching TRBD1. CDR1 MNHNY and CDR2 SVGAGI come from the germline V gene (reference sequence). V lost 6 bases to trimming and J lost 6 bases; unmatched junction nucleotides: 11. There are 15 residues in the CDR3. In DNA form, the CDR3 reads TGTGCCAGCAGGCAAGTACAGGGGTTAGGCAATGAGCAGTTCTTC. It yields the protein CASRQVQGLGNEQFF.

Points on this clonotype: An end of the junction does not agree with germline; a read error may underlie this. This sequence joins TRBV12-3 or TRBV12-4 and TRBJ2-1; 9 nucleotides agree with TRBD2. CDR3 length equals 17 residues. The CDR3 bases are TGTTCCAGCAGGGGAGGGATTAGCGGGAGTTCCTACAATGAGCAGTTCTTC. Protein: CSSRGGISGSSYNEQFF.

A remark on this clonotype: A much larger clone sits a single nucleotide away, making a read error possible. The J gene is TRBJ2-1, the V gene TRBV6-5; TRBD1 might be the D (5 bases). The CDR3 is made up of 13 amino acids. Germline CDR1 and CDR2: MNHEY and SVGAGI. Trimming took 4 bases from V and 12 from J, leaving 16 bases between them. This CDR3 is CASSFQGNDGQFF. The CDR3 nucleotides read TGTGCCAGCAGTTTCCAGGGTAACGACGGGCAGTTCTTC.

The rearrangement joins TRBV4-1 to TRBJ2-7, with 15 bases fitting TRBD2. The CDR3 is 21 residues long. V lost 8 bases, J lost 3 bases, and 23 bases stayed unmatched. The V gene's germline CDR1 is MGHRA and CDR2 YSYEKL. In nucleotides, the CDR3 is TGCGCCAGCGGCCTCTCTTCTAACAGGGGACTAGCGGGAGGTGGTAACTACGAGCAGTACTTC. It encodes CASGLSSNRGLAGGGNYEQYF.

Concerning this clonotype itself: This clone may be a read error of a much larger clone one base away. CDR3 residues: CTSSSGTGEAFRNSPLHF. The CDR3 region has the DNA TGTACCAGCAGTTCCGGGACAGGGGAGGCCTTTAGGAATTCACCCCTCCACTTT. The chain joins TRBV7-8 to TRBJ1-6; TRBD1 matches at 10 bases. CDR1 and CDR2 from the germline V gene are SGHVS and FQNEAQ. CDR3 length: 18 residues.

A note on this clonotype: A much larger clone differs from this one at a single base, so this may be a read error. This chain connects TRBV12-3 or TRBV12-4 to TRBJ1-3, with D tentatively TRBD1 (6 bases). V lost 4 bases, J lost 2 bases, and 21 bases lay in between. This CDR3 is 18 amino acids long. Here the CDR3 reads CASSSFFGTWVPGNTIYF. The CDR3 coding sequence is TGTGCCAGCAGTTCGTTTTTCGGGACATGGGTTCCTGGAAACACCATATATTTT.

As to this clonotype: The junction shows a germline mismatch at one end, possibly a read error. The rearrangement uses TRBV5-1 and TRBJ2-7; TRBD2 aligns across 8 bases. Germline lookup yields CDR1 SGHRS and CDR2 YFSETQ. CDR3 length: 15 residues. The CDR3 DNA reads TGCGCCAACAGCTTGGGGCGGGGGGCCCCCTACGAGCAGTACTTC. This codes for CANSLGRGAPYEQYF.

This chain connects TRBV5-1 to TRBJ2-2; 7 bases fit TRBD1. Germline lookup yields CDR1 SGHRS and CDR2 YFSETQ. V lost 3 bases to trimming and J lost 1 base; unmatched junction nucleotides: 9. The CDR3 is made up of 17 amino acids. CDR3 coding DNA: TGCGCCAGCAGCTCGGGACAGCTAACTTTGAACACCGGGGAGCTGTTTTTT. It is translated as CASSSGQLTLNTGELFF.

On this clonotype itself: This sequence may be a read error, since a much larger clone differs from it by one base. The rearrangement uses TRBV12-3 or TRBV12-4 and TRBJ2-2, with 10 positions matching TRBD1. The CDR3 has 15 amino acids. CDR3 region: CTSSKTGGNTGELFF. For the CDR3, the DNA is TGTACCAGCAGTAAGACAGGGGGCAACACCGGGGAGCTGTTTTTT.

On this clonotype itself: Just one base apart from a much larger clone, this may be a read error. The J gene is TRBJ2-5, the V gene TRBV6-1; D is possibly TRBD1 (5 bases). The CDR3 is made up of 13 amino acids. Looked up from germline, CDR1 is MNHNS and CDR2 is SASEGT. The CDR3 loop is CASARQYQEIQYF. CDR3 in DNA: TGTGCCAGCGCACGACAGTACCAAGAGATCCAGTACTTC.

On this clonotype: This may be a read error, as it is one base from a much larger clone. This chain joins TRBV4-1 and TRBJ1-1; no firm D call. Germline V gene lookup returns CDR1 MGHRA and CDR2 YSYEKL. CDR3 length equals 15 residues. CDR3 bases: TGCGCCAGCAGCCAAAGGTTTAACATGAACAATGAAGCTTTCTTT. Protein sequence: CASSQRFNMNNEAFF.

This clonotype was found many times. The V call is TRBV6-5, the J call TRBJ2-5; 10 bases agree with TRBD1. Germline trimming cut 5 bases from V and 5 bases from J; bases unmatched to any gene: 8. Per germline, CDR1 MNHEY and CDR2 SVGAGI. This CDR3 is 15 amino acids long. The CDR3 spells CASSVQTGGFETQYF. CDR3 nucleotides: TGTGCCAGCAGTGTGCAGACAGGGGGCTTTGAGACCCAGTACTTC.

Details on this clonotype: A read error may produce the germline difference seen at one junction end. The V call is TRBV6-2 or TRBV6-3, the J call TRBJ1-1; D is perhaps TRBD1 (5 bases). Germline V lookup: CDR1 MNHEY, CDR2 SVGEGT. The CDR3 contains 13 residues. This chain's CDR3 is CASILRDDTEALF. CDR3 bases: TGTGCCAGCATTCTCCGGGACGACACTGAAGCTCTCTTT.

On this clonotype itself: A much larger clone differs by one base, so this may be a read error. The rearrangement joins TRBV6-1 to TRBJ2-1; 8 nucleotides match TRBD2. Trimming took 7 bases from V and 3 from J; bases not matched to a gene: 8. The CDR3 runs 15 residues. CDR1 is MNHNS, CDR2 SASEGT, per germline. CDR3 bases: TGTGCCAGCATCGCGACTAGCGAGGTCTACAATGAGCAGTTCTTC. The encoded protein is CASIATSEVYNEQFF.

There are many counts of this clonotype. The V and J genes are TRBV4-1 and TRBJ2-1; D may be TRBD1 (6 bases). The ends were cut back, 4 bases at V and 4 bases at J, with 14 bases in the middle. This CDR3 comprises 15 residues. The germline gives CDR1 MGHRA, CDR2 YSYEKL. The CDR3 is CASSRSRTAYNEQFF. CDR3 nucleotides: TGCGCCAGCAGCCGGAGCAGGACAGCTTACAATGAGCAGTTCTTC.